What follows is one TCR beta chain and its context. Libraries were prepared by immunoSEQ multiplex PCR; TCRdb keeps only in-frame clonotypes and omits some of them. Here the sample spans roughly 2.2 million clones, around 92% being singletons. The germline V and J ends were trimmed by 0 bases and 5 bases, with 9 bases remaining between them. The CDR3 length is 14 residues. Per the germline V gene, CDR1 is SGHRS and CDR2 is YFSETQ. The data belong to a study of shared clonotypes between healthy human individuals. About the study: Contributing individuals were a couple of females and three males aged 18 to 49. CD4 naive and memory got three plates each, CD8 naive two, CD8 memory one.

The receptor was isolated from a man aged 18 to 30 in good health. Some clones in this sample may be carry-over from other donors' samples. This rearrangement joins TRBV5-1 to TRBJ1-5; D is perhaps TRBD1 (5 bases). Specimen: naive CD4+ T cells from PBMCs. Noted subset: CD45RA+ positively selected. The CDR3 DNA is TGCGCCAGCAGCTTGGCCGGGGGTCATCAGCCCCAGCATTTT. Protein sequence: CASSLAGGHQPQHF.